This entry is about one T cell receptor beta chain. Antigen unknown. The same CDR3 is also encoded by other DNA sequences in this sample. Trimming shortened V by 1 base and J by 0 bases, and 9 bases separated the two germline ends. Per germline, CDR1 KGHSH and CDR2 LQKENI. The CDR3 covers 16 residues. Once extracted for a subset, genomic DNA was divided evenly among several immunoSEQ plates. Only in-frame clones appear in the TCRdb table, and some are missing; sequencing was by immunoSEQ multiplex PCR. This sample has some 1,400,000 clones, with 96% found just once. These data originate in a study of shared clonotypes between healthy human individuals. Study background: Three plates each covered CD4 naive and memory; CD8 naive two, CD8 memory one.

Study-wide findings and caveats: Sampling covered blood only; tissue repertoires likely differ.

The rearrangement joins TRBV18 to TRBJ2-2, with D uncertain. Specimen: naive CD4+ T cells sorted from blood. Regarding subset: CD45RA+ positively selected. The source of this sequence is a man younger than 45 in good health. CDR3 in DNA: TGTGCCAGCTCACCACTTCCGGGTTCGAACACCGGGGAGCTGTTTTTT. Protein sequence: CASSPLPGSNTGELFF.